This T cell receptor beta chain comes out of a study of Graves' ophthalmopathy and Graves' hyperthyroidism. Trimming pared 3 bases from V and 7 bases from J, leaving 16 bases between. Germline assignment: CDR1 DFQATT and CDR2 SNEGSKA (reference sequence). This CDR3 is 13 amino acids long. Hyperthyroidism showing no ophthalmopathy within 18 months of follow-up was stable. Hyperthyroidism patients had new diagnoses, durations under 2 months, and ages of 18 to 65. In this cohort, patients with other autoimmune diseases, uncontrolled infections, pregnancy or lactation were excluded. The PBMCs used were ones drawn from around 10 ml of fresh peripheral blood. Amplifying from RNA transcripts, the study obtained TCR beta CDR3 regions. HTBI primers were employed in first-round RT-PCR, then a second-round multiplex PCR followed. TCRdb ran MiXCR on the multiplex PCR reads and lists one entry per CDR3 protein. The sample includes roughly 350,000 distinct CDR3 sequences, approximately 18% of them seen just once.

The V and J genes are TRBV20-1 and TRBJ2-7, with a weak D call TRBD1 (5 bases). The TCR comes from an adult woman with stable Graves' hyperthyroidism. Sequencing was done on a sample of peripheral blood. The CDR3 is CSARLGPVGEQYF. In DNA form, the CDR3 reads TGCAGTGCTAGGTTGGGGCCTGTAGGGGAGCAGTACTTC.